One sample yielded the 20 T cell receptor beta chains listed below, sequenced in a study of regulatory T cells in long-lasting Graves disease. Time point meaning: newly diagnosed GD, antithyroid drugs for less than 3 months. PBMC RNA served as the TCR library source. Relying on iRepertoire HTBI primers and Arm-PCR of CDR3 regions, the team built TCR beta libraries. TCRdb re-called the multiplex PCR reads through MiXCR, storing one row per CDR3 protein. Among approximately 250,000 distinct CDR3 sequences listed, around 19% were seen once. Material: peripheral blood mononuclear cells (PBMCs), obtained at new diagnosis, from a patient treated with antithyroid drugs. Every receptor here comes from a female donor with Graves disease.

At least ten counts were recorded for this clonotype. The chain uses TRBV20-1 and TRBJ1-1; D gene uncertain. From germline, CDR1 is DFQATT and CDR2 SNEGSKA (reference sequence). This CDR3 is 12 amino acids long. The V and J ends lost 4 bases and 8 bases respectively, with 14 bases between them. As DNA, the CDR3 is TGCAGTGCTAATGAAGAGACTCGGGAAGCTTTCTTT. It encodes CSANEETREAFF.

This clonotype was counted at least ten times. The chain employs TRBV19 and TRBJ2-5; TRBD2 aligns across 11 bases. TRBJ2-1 matches the DNA end more closely, so the J call is doubtful. Per the germline V gene, CDR1 is LNHDA and CDR2 is SQIVND (reference sequence). The CDR3 has 15 residues. CDR3 nucleotide sequence: TGTGCCAGTAGCTACCCTAGCGGGAGGAACAATGAGCAGTTCTTC. It translates to CASSYPSGRNNEQFF.

This clonotype was recorded at least ten times. The chain employs TRBV6-5 and TRBJ2-6, with TRBD1 matching over 10 bases. Germline CDR1 reads MNHEY; CDR2 reads SVGAGI. The CDR3 runs to 20 residues. V shed 2 bases and J 2 bases; nucleotides not matched to a gene: 12. The CDR3 DNA follows: TGTGCCAGCAGTTACAATCCTCCGGGACAGGGGTCGGCTGGGGCCAACGTCCTGACTTTC. As protein: CASSYNPPGQGSAGANVLTF.

This clonotype was recorded at least ten times. The V gene is TRBV6-5, the J gene TRBJ2-3; D ambiguous. With 4 bases removed from V and 3 bases from J, the gap between germline ends came to 11 bases. Germline V CDR1 and CDR2: MNHEY, SVGAGI. The CDR3 extends over 14 amino acids. The CDR3 sequence is CASSFRPKTDTQYF. CDR3 nucleotide sequence: TGTGCCAGCAGTTTCCGACCGAAGACAGATACGCAGTATTTT.

This clonotype was recorded at least ten times. J is TRBJ2-1 and V is TRBV15; D might be TRBD1 (5 bases). This CDR3 is built from 14 residues. V lost 1 base to trimming and J lost 8 bases, with 12 bases between them. CDR1 and CDR2 (germline): LNHNV, YYDKDF (reference sequence). DNA for the CDR3: TGTGCCACCAGCAGAGCAGGGCCCTGGGATGAGCAGTTCTTC. It encodes CATSRAGPWDEQFF.

The chain is built from TRBV30 and TRBJ2-1; tentative D call: TRBD2 (5 bases). This CDR3 has 15 residues. Trimming left V 3 bases short and J 3 bases short, with 15 bases between. In germline, CDR1 is GTSNPN, CDR2 SVGIG (reference sequence). The CDR3 sequence: CAWRSGMGIYNEQFF. For the CDR3, the DNA is TGTGCCTGGAGATCGGGGATGGGGATCTACAATGAGCAGTTCTTC.

The V gene is TRBV4-1, the J gene TRBJ1-2, with D maybe TRBD1 (5 bases). The V end lost 4 bases, the J end lost 6 bases, and 18 bases lay between the germline ends. Germline V gene data show CDR1 as MGHRA and CDR2 as YSYEKL. CDR3 size: 15 residues. CDR3 protein: CASSLPGANGNGYTF. For the CDR3, the DNA is TGCGCCAGCAGCCTCCCTGGGGCCAACGGAAATGGCTACACCTTC.

V gene TRBV20-1 combines with J gene TRBJ1-4; 8 bases line up with TRBD1. This CDR3 has 15 residues. J gave up 2 bases and V 8 bases, and 10 bases lay outside the gene matches. CDR1 DFQATT and CDR2 SNEGSKA come from the germline V gene (reference sequence). The CDR3 protein is CSTTGARATNEKLFF. CDR3 bases: TGCAGTACGACAGGGGCGAGGGCTACTAATGAAAAACTGTTTTTT.

In its sample, this clonotype was seen many times. This is likely a read error, given that the CDR3 carries no conserved phenylalanine or tryptophan at its end. The chain employs TRBV20-1 and TRBJ2-7; 8 nucleotides agree with TRBD2. Germline lookup yields CDR1 DFQATT and CDR2 SNEGSKA (reference sequence). V trimming: 6 bases; J trimming: 5 bases; junction bases outside the gene matches: 9. CDR3 length: 13 amino acids. Here the CDR3 DNA reads TGCAGTGCCGACCGGGGGGGAATCGACGAGCAGTACTCC. It encodes CSADRGGIDEQYS.

This clonotype was picked up many times. This rearrangement joins TRBV29-1 to TRBJ2-7; a weak D match, TRBD2 (5 bases). Trimming took 7 bases from V and 0 from J, leaving 13 bases between them. Germline CDR1 and CDR2: SQVTM and ANQGSEA. The CDR3 sequence is 13 residues long. The CDR3 coding sequence is TGCAGCGCACAAACCGGGGACTCCTACGAGCAGTACTTC. Encoded protein: CSAQTGDSYEQYF.

In this sample, this clonotype turned up many times. The chain joins TRBV9 to TRBJ1-2; weak D call: TRBD1 (5 bases). Trimming left V 0 bases short and J 2 bases short, with 11 bases between. Germline lookup yields CDR1 SGDLS and CDR2 YYNGEE. The CDR3 has 15 amino acids. The CDR3 DNA is TGTGCCAGCAGCGTAGGGGCAGGGAGAAACTATGGCTACACCTTC. It codes for CASSVGAGRNYGYTF.

This clonotype appeared many times. The chain joins TRBV15 to TRBJ1-2; no definite D call. Germline V CDR1 and CDR2: LNHNV, YYDKDF (reference sequence). Trimming removed 1 base from V and 1 base from J, with 7 bases in between. The CDR3 has 14 residues. The CDR3, as DNA: TGTGCCACCAGCAGAGCGCCAGTTAACTATGGCTACACCTTC. Protein sequence: CATSRAPVNYGYTF.

This clonotype was seen repeatedly, ten times or more. V is TRBV19 and J is TRBJ1-2, with 9 bases fitting TRBD1. Germline loops: CDR1 LNHDA, CDR2 SQIVND (reference sequence). The CDR3 consists of 14 residues. V lost 4 bases to trimming and J lost 5 bases; unmatched junction nucleotides: 5. This chain's CDR3 is CASSTTQGAYGYTF. CDR3 DNA: TGTGCCAGTAGTACCACACAGGGGGCGTATGGCTACACCTTC.

In this sample, this clonotype turned up once. The chain is built from TRBV5-1 and TRBJ2-5; 8 bases map to TRBD1. The junction had 10 bases not matched to a gene; V was cut back by 4 bases and J by 5 bases. The CDR3 extends over 15 amino acids. The germline V gene encodes CDR1 SGHRS and CDR2 YFSETQ. In nucleotides, the CDR3 is TGCGCCAGCAGCCGGACAGGGTCTTTGGGGGAGACCCAGTACTTC. Protein: CASSRTGSLGETQYF.

This clonotype was seen repeatedly, ten times or more. The CDR3 is CASSITDLAAGELFF. The CDR3 coding sequence is TGTGCCAGTAGTATTACGGACCTAGCGGCCGGGGAGCTGTTTTTT. The chain links TRBV19 to TRBJ2-2; 7 bases map to TRBD2. Germline CDR1 and CDR2: LNHDA and SQIVND (reference sequence). V dropped 3 bases and J dropped 6; count of bases not matched to a gene: 7. This CDR3 comprises 15 residues. Full variable domain (outside the CDR3, taken from reference TRBV19 and TRBJ2-2): DGGITQSPKYLFRKEGQNVTLSCEQNLNHDAMYWYRQDPGQGLRLIYYSQIVNDFQKGDIAEGYSVSREKKESFPLTVTSAQKNPTAFYLCASSITDLAAGELFFGEGSRLTVL.

This clonotype was detected a few times. The rearrangement joins TRBV6-1 to TRBJ1-1; the match to TRBD1 covers 10 bases. Germline V gives CDR1 MNHNS, CDR2 SASEGT. The CDR3 is 18 residues long. Germline trimming cut 6 bases from V and 3 bases from J; bases unmatched to any gene: 16. DNA for the CDR3: TGTGCCAGCAGATTACGGGGGGGGGGACAGGGGTTTGACACTGAAGCTTTCTTT. Its protein product is CASRLRGGGQGFDTEAFF.

This clonotype was observed at least ten times. The chain is built from TRBV5-1 and TRBJ2-2, with 8 bases that match TRBD1. The J segment lost 6 bases and the V segment lost 7 bases, leaving 11 bases of the junction unmatched. The germline V gene has CDR1 SGHRS and CDR2 YFSETQ. The CDR3 consists of 15 residues. CDR3 region: CASAPGGSEPGELFF. The CDR3 DNA reads TGCGCCAGCGCCCCAGGGGGCTCCGAACCCGGGGAGCTGTTTTTT.

This clonotype was counted many times. The chain carries TRBV6-2 or TRBV6-3 and TRBJ2-6; 10 positions match TRBD2. The ends lost 7 bases at V and 4 bases at J; junction bases unmatched: 13. Germline V gene sequence: CDR1 MNHEY, CDR2 SVGEGT. The CDR3 runs to 18 residues. CDR3 nucleotide sequence: TGTGCCAGCATCGCTATAGCGGGAGGCCGAGAGGGGGCCAACGTCCTGACTTTC. Translated: CASIAIAGGREGANVLTF.

This clonotype was detected many times. The chain is built from TRBV10-2 and TRBJ2-5, with D possibly matching TRBD2 (7 bases). The ends were cut back, 6 bases at V and 5 bases at J, with 16 bases in the middle. Germline CDR1 and CDR2: WSHSY and SAAADI. The CDR3 runs to 14 residues. The CDR3 region has the DNA TGCGCCAGCAGGGAACAGGGAGGGTCGGAGACCCAGTACTTC. As protein: CASREQGGSETQYF.

There are a few counts of this clonotype. This chain joins TRBV12-5 and TRBJ2-1; possibly TRBD2 for D (6 bases). CDR3 size: 14 residues. Per germline, CDR1 LGHNT and CDR2 FRNRAP. Trimming took off 1 base at V and 7 bases at J, with 11 bases between the two ends. The CDR3 coding sequence is TGTGCTAGTGGTTTGGGGGCTAGCGTTAATGAGCAGTTCTTC. Translation: CASGLGASVNEQFF.